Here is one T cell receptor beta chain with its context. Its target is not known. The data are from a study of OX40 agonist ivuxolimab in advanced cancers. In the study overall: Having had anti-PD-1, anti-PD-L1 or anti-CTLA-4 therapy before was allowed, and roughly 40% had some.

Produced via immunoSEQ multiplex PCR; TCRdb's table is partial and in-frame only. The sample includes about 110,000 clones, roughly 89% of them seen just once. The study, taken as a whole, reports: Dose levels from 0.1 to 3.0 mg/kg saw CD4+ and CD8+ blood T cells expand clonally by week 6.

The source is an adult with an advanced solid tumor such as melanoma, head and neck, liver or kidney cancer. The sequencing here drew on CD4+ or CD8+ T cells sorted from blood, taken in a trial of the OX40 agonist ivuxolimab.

CDR3 loop: CASSQEGDRFYGYTF. The CDR3 region has the DNA TGTGCCAGCAGCCAAGAAGGGGACAGGTTCTATGGCTACACCTTC. J is TRBJ1-2 and V is TRBV4-2; 8 nucleotides align to TRBD1. This CDR3 spans 15 amino acids. Looked up from germline, CDR1 is LGHNA and CDR2 is YNFKEQ. V lost 0 bases and J lost 4; bases outside the gene matches: 4.